Shown below are 22 T cell receptor beta chains from a single sample sequenced in a study of regulatory T cells in long-lasting Graves disease. Time point given: newly diagnosed GD, antithyroid drugs for less than 3 months. RNA isolated from PBMCs was used to make the TCR library. HTBI primers from iRepertoire and Arm-PCR of CDR3 regions yielded the TCR beta libraries. One entry per CDR3 protein results from TCRdb running MiXCR on the multiplex PCR reads. Here the sample spans a few hundred thousand distinct CDR3 sequences, about an eighth being singletons. These data were likewise used in another study, on T cells in Graves' hyperthyroidism and ophthalmopathy.

Sequences were derived from peripheral blood mononuclear cells (PBMCs), sampled at new diagnosis, from a patient treated with antithyroid drugs. These receptors all come from a woman younger than 35 with Graves disease.

The chain has TRBV6-2 or TRBV6-3 and TRBJ2-1; 7 bases line up with TRBD2. After removal of 5 bases from V and 15 bases from J, the junction contained 16 bases not matched to a gene. The CDR3 totals 14 residues. Germline values: CDR1 MNHEY, CDR2 SVGEGT. CDR3 region: CASSELANTPKLFF. The CDR3 region has the DNA TGTGCCAGCAGTGAACTAGCGAACACCCCCAAGTTGTTCTTC.

The table lists this clonotype with a few counts. This chain connects TRBV7-3 to TRBJ2-7, with D possibly being TRBD2 (6 bases). In germline, CDR1 is SGHTA, CDR2 FQGTGA. The CDR3 is 15 residues long. V was trimmed by 3 bases and J by 1 base, leaving 13 bases between them. CDR3 residues: CASSLSNGSSYEQYF. DNA of the CDR3: TGTGCCAGCAGCTTGTCTAACGGGAGTTCCTACGAGCAGTACTTC.

Of note for this clonotype: With a far larger clone one base away, a read error is the likely cause. The chain recombines TRBV28 with TRBJ2-7, with 8 bases aligning to TRBD1. The J call may be faulty, since TRBJ2-5 better matches the DNA end. CDR1 and CDR2 (germline): MDHEN, SYDVKM. The CDR3 runs to 15 residues. The CDR3 sequence: CASRLTGGGTETQYF. The CDR3 DNA sequence: TGTGCCAGCAGATTAACAGGGGGTGGGACAGAGACCCAGTACTTC.

This clonotype has at least ten counts. V and J are TRBV19 and TRBJ1-5; D is possibly TRBD1 (5 bases). V was trimmed by 3 bases and J by 5 bases, leaving 11 bases between them. Germline CDR1 is LNHDA and CDR2 is SQIVND (reference sequence). The CDR3 consists of 14 residues. The CDR3 reads CASSMRGPHQPQHF. CDR3 bases: TGTGCCAGTAGTATGCGGGGCCCCCATCAGCCCCAGCATTTT.

The V call is TRBV4-3, the J call TRBJ2-1; 9 bases align to TRBD1. Germline CDR1 is LGHNA and CDR2 is YSLEER. This CDR3 spans 16 amino acids. V lost 0 bases to trimming and J lost 4 bases; unmatched junction nucleotides: 4. The CDR3 protein is CASSQDVTGGYNEQFF. The CDR3 DNA reads TGCGCCAGCAGCCAAGACGTGACAGGGGGATACAATGAGCAGTTCTTC.

This clonotype has a count of ten or more. The rearrangement links TRBV7-3 to TRBJ1-1; a weak D match, TRBD1 (5 bases). Germline V gene sequence: CDR1 SGHTA, CDR2 FQGTGA. Deletions cut 5 bases from V and 1 base from J, with 11 bases between. The CDR3 is made up of 14 amino acids. In nucleotides, the CDR3 is TGTGCCAGCAGCCTCACCGGGGGGAACACTGAAGCTTTCTTT. Protein: CASSLTGGNTEAFF.

This clonotype was recorded at least ten times. The chain's CDR3 is CSAPRLARETQYF. The CDR3 region has the DNA TGCAGTGCCCCACGACTAGCCCGAGAGACCCAGTACTTC. V gene TRBV20-1 combines with J gene TRBJ2-5; 7 bases are shared with TRBD2. Losses at the gene ends were 6 bases for V and 4 bases for J; bases not matched to a gene: 8. The CDR3 loop spans 13 amino acids. The germline gives CDR1 DFQATT, CDR2 SNEGSKA (reference sequence).

The chain employs TRBV9 and TRBJ2-5; D is possibly TRBD1 or TRBD2 (5 bases each). There are 16 residues in the CDR3. V lost 1 base and J 2 bases, leaving 15 bases between the germline ends. Germline CDR1 reads SGDLS; CDR2 reads YYNGEE. CDR3 protein: CASSVLQGWGQETQYF. For the CDR3, the DNA is TGTGCCAGCAGCGTACTCCAGGGATGGGGGCAAGAGACCCAGTACTTC.

This clonotype occurred many times. V is TRBV27 and J is TRBJ2-3; 10 bases fit TRBD2. V dropped 7 bases and J dropped 7; count of bases not matched to a gene: 8. The CDR3 length is 14 residues. Germline CDR1 reads MNHEY; CDR2 reads SMNVEV (reference sequence). The CDR3 protein is CASTALAGLNTQYF. CDR3 sequence (DNA): TGTGCCAGCACTGCACTAGCGGGATTGAATACGCAGTATTTT.

This clonotype was recorded many times. The V gene is TRBV4-1, the J gene TRBJ1-5; D perhaps matches TRBD1 (5 bases). V shed 0 bases and J shed 7 bases, with 16 bases lying between them. CDR1 is MGHRA and CDR2 is YSYEKL in the germline V gene. CDR3 length: 16 residues. CDR3 in amino acids: CASSQDPGGVVQPQHF. DNA for the CDR3: TGCGCCAGCAGCCAAGACCCCGGGGGGGTCGTACAGCCCCAGCATTTT.

The gene calls are TRBV20-1 and TRBJ1-5, with no clear D. CDR1 and CDR2 (germline): DFQATT, SNEGSKA (reference sequence). V was clipped by 4 bases and J by 0 bases, with 7 bases between them. CDR3 size: 13 residues. The CDR3: CSANRLSNQPQHF. The DNA for the CDR3 is TGCAGTGCTAATCGACTTAGCAATCAGCCCCAGCATTTT.

A note on this clonotype: This likely traces to a read error, being one base from a far larger clone. The genes are TRBV28 and TRBJ2-7; maybe TRBD2 (6 bases). The CDR3 extends over 17 amino acids. Trimming took 6 bases from V and 7 from J, leaving 28 bases between them. Germline CDR1 MDHEN, CDR2 SYDVKM. The CDR3 here is CASRSSTGTPSYNEQYF. The CDR3 nucleotides read TGTGCCAGCAGGAGCTCGACCGGGACTCCTTCCTACAATGAGCAGTACTTC.

This clonotype was recorded at least ten times. The chain carries TRBV20-1 and TRBJ2-5, with TRBD2 as a possible D gene (5 bases). Trimming took 1 base from V and 0 from J, leaving 12 bases between them. Germline assignment: CDR1 DFQATT and CDR2 SNEGSKA (reference sequence). The CDR3 loop spans 15 amino acids. The CDR3 region is CSARVANGNQETQYF. The CDR3 nucleotides are TGCAGTGCTAGAGTGGCTAACGGGAACCAAGAGACCCAGTACTTC.

This clonotype came up many times. This chain joins TRBV7-2 and TRBJ1-5; D ambiguous. From germline, CDR1 is SGHTA and CDR2 FQGNSA. The CDR3 totals 13 residues. Trimming stripped 5 bases from V and 11 bases from J, with 16 bases between. The CDR3 DNA reads TGTGCCAGCAGCCCCGGGCTACTTCGGTCCCAGCATTTT. Its translation: CASSPGLLRSQHF.

This clonotype was recorded at least ten times. CDR3 loop: CASSLGGVGLQGGSNEQFF. Here the CDR3 DNA reads TGTGCCAGCAGCTTAGGAGGGGTTGGACTTCAGGGGGGCTCAAATGAGCAGTTCTTC. V and J are TRBV7-2 and TRBJ2-1; D possibly corresponds to TRBD1 (7 bases). Deletions cut 1 base from V and 7 bases from J, with 26 bases between. From germline, CDR1 is SGHTA and CDR2 FQGNSA. The length of the CDR3 is 19 residues.

With regard to this clonotype: At one end, the junction sequence differs from germline, possibly due to a read error. The chain couples TRBV6-2 or TRBV6-3 to TRBJ2-2, with D possibly matching TRBD2 (6 bases). This CDR3 is 11 amino acids long. Germline V gene sequence: CDR1 MNHEY, CDR2 SVGEGT. CDR3 coding DNA: TGTGCCAGCACCTACCCCGGGGGAGCTGTTTTT. Its protein is CASTYPGGAVF.

Remarks on this clonotype: A much more abundant neighbour one base away suggests this may be a read error. This chain uses TRBV7-3 with TRBJ1-1, with D possibly matching TRBD1 (6 bases). Trimming pared 5 bases from V and 6 bases from J, leaving 13 bases between. The CDR3 consists of 13 residues. Germline CDR1 reads SGHTA; CDR2 reads FQGTGA. CDR3 sequence (DNA): TGTGCCAGCAGCCCGGGGGCAGGGGCTGAAGCTTTCTTT. Amino acids: CASSPGAGAEAFF.

This clonotype was seen ten or more times. This chain links TRBV6-2 or TRBV6-3 with TRBJ2-1; D call uncertain. The CDR3 covers 11 residues. Germline V gene lookup returns CDR1 MNHEY and CDR2 SVGEGT. V was cut by 3 bases and J by 8 bases, with 5 bases left in between. CDR3 coding DNA: TGTGCCAGCAGTTATGCCGATGAGCAGTTCTTC. It is translated as CASSYADEQFF.

This clonotype was counted ten times or more. The chain joins TRBV20-1 to TRBJ2-1; D remains ambiguous. The CDR3 spans 13 residues. Germline CDR1 reads DFQATT; CDR2 reads SNEGSKA (reference sequence). V shed 5 bases and J shed 8 bases, with 16 bases lying between them. Written as DNA, the CDR3 is TGCAGTGCTGCAAAGCTGGGTCGGGATGAGCAGTTCTTC. Translated: CSAAKLGRDEQFF.

The table lists this clonotype with many counts. This chain uses TRBV24-1 with TRBJ2-7, with no clear D. CDR3 length equals 12 residues. In germline, CDR1 is KGHDR, CDR2 SFDVKD. V was trimmed by 2 bases and J by 3 bases, leaving 4 bases between them. CDR3 in amino acids: CATSDSHYEQYF. CDR3 bases: TGTGCCACCAGTGATTCCCACTACGAGCAGTACTTC.

This clonotype was observed at least ten times. The chain has TRBV28 and TRBJ2-2, with D unresolved. Per the germline V gene, CDR1 is MDHEN and CDR2 is SYDVKM. The CDR3 contains 12 residues. Trimming removed 5 bases at V and 6 bases at J, with 7 bases between. DNA of the CDR3: TGTGCCAGCAGTCCTTGGTCCGGGGAGCTGTTTTTT. This encodes CASSPWSGELFF.

The V call is TRBV5-6, the J call TRBJ1-6; TRBD1 might be the D (6 bases). From germline, CDR1 is SGHDT and CDR2 YYEEEE. The CDR3 consists of 15 residues. V lost 2 bases to trimming and J lost 3 bases, with 9 bases between them. CDR3 DNA sequence: TGTGCCAGCAGCTTCGGGGACAACTATAATTCACCCCTCCACTTT. It is translated as CASSFGDNYNSPLHF.